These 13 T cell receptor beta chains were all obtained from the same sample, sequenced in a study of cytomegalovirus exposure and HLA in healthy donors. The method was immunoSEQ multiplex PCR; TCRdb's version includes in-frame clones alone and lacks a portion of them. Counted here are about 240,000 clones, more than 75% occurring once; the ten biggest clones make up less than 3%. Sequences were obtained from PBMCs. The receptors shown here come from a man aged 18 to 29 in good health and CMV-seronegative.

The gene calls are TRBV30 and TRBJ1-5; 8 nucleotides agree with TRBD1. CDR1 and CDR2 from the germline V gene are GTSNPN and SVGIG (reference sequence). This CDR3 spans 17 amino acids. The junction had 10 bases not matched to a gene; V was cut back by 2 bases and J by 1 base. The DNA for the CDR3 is TGTGCCTGGAGTATACGACAGGGGAAGGTGAGCAATCAGCCCCAGCATTTT. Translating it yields CAWSIRQGKVSNQPQHF.

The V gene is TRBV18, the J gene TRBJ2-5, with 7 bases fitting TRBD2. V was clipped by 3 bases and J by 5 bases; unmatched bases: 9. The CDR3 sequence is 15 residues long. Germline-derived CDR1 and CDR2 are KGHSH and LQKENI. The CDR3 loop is CASSPPSLGGETQYF. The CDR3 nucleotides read TGTGCCAGCTCACCGCCTTCCCTGGGGGGGGAGACCCAGTACTTC.

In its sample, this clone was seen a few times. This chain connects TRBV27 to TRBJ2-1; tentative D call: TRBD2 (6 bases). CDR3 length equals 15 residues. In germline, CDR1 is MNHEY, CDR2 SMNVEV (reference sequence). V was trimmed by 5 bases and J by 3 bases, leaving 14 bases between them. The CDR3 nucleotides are TGTGCCAGCAGTCTAAGACTAGAATACTACAATGAGCAGTTCTTC. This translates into CASSLRLEYYNEQFF.

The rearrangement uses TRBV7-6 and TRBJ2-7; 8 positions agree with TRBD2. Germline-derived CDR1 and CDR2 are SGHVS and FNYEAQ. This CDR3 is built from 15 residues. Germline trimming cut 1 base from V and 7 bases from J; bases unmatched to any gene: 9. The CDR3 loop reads CASSLEAGVVGEQYF. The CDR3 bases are TGTGCCAGCAGCTTAGAAGCGGGGGTAGTTGGAGAGCAGTACTTC.

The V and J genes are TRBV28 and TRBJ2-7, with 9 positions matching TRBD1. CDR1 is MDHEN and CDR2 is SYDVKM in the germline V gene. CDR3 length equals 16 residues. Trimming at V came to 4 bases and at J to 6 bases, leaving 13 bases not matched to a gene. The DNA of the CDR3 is TGTGCCAGCAGTTCCCCAACCGGGACAGGGTTAGGCGAGCAGTACTTC. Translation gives CASSSPTGTGLGEQYF. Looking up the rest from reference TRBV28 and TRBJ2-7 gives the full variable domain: DVKVTQSSRYLVKRTGEKVFLECVQDMDHENMFWYRQDPGLGLRLIYFSYDVKMKEKGDIPEGYSVSREKKERFSLILESASTNQTSMYLCASSSPTGTGLGEQYFGPGTRLTVT.

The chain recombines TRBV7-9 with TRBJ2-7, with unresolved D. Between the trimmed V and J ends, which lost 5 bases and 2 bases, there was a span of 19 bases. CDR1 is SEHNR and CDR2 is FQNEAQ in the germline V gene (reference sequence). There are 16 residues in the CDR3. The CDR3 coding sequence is TGTGCCAGCAGCCTCGGATCCACAGCACAGACCTACGAGCAGTACTTC. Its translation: CASSLGSTAQTYEQYF.

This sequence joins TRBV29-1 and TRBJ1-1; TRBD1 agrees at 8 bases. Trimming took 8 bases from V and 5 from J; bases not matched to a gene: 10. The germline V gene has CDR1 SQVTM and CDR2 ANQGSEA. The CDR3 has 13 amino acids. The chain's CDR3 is CSHSGTGYTEAFF. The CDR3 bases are TGCAGCCATTCCGGGACAGGCTATACTGAAGCTTTCTTT.

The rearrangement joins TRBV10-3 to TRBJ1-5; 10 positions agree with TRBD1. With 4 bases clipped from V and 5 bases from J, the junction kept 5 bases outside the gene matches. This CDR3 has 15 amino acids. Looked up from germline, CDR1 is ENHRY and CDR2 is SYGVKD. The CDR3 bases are TGTGCCATCAGTGGGGACAGGGGCGAGGATCAGCCCCAGCATTTT. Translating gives CAISGDRGEDQPQHF.

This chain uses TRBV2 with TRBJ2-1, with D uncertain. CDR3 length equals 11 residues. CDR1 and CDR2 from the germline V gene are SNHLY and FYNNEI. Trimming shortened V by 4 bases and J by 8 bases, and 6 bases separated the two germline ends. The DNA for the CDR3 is TGTGCCAGCAGTGCCACGGATGAGCAGTTCTTC. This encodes CASSATDEQFF.

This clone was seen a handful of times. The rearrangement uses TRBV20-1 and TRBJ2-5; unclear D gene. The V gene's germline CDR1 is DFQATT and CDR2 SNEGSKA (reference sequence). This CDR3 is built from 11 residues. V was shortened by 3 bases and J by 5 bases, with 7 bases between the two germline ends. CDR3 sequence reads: CSASLVETQYF. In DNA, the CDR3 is TGCAGTGCTAGTCTTGTTGAGACCCAGTACTTC.

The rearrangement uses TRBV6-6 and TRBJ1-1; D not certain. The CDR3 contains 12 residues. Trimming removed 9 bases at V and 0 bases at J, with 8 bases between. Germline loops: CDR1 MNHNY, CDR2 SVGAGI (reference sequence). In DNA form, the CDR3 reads TGTGCCAGTGTCGCAGTGAACACTGAAGCTTTCTTT. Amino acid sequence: CASVAVNTEAFF.

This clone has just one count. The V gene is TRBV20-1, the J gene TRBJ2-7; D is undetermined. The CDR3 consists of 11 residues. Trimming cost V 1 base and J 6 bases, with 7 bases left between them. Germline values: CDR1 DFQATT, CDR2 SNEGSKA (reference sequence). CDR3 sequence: CSARGSGEQYF. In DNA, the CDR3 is TGCAGTGCTAGAGGGTCCGGCGAGCAGTACTTC.

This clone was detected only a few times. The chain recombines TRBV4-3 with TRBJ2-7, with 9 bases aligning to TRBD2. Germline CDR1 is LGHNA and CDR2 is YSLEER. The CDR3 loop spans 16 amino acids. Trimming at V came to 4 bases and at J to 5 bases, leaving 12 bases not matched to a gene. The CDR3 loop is CASSRGGGARSHEQYF. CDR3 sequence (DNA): TGCGCCAGCAGCCGGGGCGGGGGGGCGAGATCTCACGAGCAGTACTTC.